This T cell receptor (beta chain) was obtained from a study of shared clonotypes between healthy human individuals. Trimming removed 6 bases at V and 0 bases at J, with 12 bases between. The CDR3 spans 15 residues. CDR1 is SEHNR, CDR2 FQNEAQ, per germline (reference sequence). The method was immunoSEQ multiplex PCR; TCRdb's version includes in-frame clones alone and lacks a portion of them. The sample contains fewer than 3 million clones, less than 95% of which appear only once. This TCR came from a man between 18 and 29 years old in good health. Some clones in this sample may be carry-over from other donors' samples. The sequencing sample was made of naive CD4+ T cells from PBMCs. Subset given: CD45RA+ positively selected. The chain couples TRBV7-9 to TRBJ2-1, with D perhaps matching TRBD2 (6 bases). The CDR3 DNA sequence: TGTGCCAGCAGACGCGGGGTCAGCTCCTACAATGAGCAGTTCTTC. Its protein is CASRRGVSSYNEQFF.